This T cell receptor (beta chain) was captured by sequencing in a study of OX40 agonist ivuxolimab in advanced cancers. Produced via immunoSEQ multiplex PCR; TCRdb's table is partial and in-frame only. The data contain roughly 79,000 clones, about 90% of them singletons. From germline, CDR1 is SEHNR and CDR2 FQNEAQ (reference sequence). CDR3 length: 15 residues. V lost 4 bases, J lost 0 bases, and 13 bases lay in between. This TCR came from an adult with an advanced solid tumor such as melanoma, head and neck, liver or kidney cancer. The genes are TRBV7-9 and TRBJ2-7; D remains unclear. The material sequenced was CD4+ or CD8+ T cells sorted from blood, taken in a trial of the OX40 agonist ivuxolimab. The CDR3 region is CASSSGDRFSYEQYF. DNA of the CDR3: TGTGCCAGCAGCTCTGGAGATAGGTTCTCCTACGAGCAGTACTTC. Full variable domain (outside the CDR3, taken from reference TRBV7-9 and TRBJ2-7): DTGVSQNPRHKITKRGQNVTFRCDPISEHNRLYWYRQTLGQGPEFLTYFQNEAQLEKSRLLSDRFSAERPKGSFSTLEIQRTEQGDSAMYLCASSSGDRFSYEQYFGPGTRLTVT.